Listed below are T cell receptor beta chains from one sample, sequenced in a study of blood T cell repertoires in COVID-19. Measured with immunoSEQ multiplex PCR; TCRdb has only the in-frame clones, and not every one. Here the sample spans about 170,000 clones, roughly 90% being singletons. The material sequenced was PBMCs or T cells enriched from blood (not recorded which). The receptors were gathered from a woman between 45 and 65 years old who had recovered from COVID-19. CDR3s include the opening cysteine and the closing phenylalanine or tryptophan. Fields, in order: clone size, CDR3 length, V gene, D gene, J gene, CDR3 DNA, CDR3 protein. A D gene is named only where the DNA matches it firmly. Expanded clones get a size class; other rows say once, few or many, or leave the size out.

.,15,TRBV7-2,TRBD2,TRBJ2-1,TGTGCCAGTAAGAGGACTAGCGGGAGAGGCGATGAGCAGTTCTTC,CASKRTSGRGDEQFF
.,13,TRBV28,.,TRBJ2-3,TGTGCCAGCAGTTCCCCTAGCGTCTTTACGCAGTATTTT,CASSSPSVFTQYF
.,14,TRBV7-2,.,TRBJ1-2,TGTGCCAGCAGCCACGGACTTCTCATAGGTGGCTACACCTTC,CASSHGLLIGGYTF
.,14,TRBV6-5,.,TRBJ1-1,TGTGCCAGCAGTTTTCTCCAAGGGGCCGCTGAAGCTTTCTTT,CASSFLQGAAEAFF
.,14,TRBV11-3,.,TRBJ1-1,TGTGCCAGCAGCTTAGTAGGCGCGACTCGAGAAGCTTTCTTT,CASSLVGATREAFF
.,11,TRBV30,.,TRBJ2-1,TGTGCCTGGACTAGTGACAATGAGCAGTTCTTC,CAWTSDNEQFF
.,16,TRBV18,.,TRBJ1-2,TGTGCCAGCTCACCAGGACACCAGGGCACTAACTATGGCTACACCTTC,CASSPGHQGTNYGYTF
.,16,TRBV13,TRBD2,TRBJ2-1,TGTGCCAGCAGCTCCGCCCCTAGCGGGGGGTACAATGAGCAGTTCTTC,CASSSAPSGGYNEQFF
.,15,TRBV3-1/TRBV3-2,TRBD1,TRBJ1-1,TGTGCCAGCAGCCCCCTGGACAGGGAGGGCAATGAAGCTTTCTTT,CASSPLDREGNEAFF
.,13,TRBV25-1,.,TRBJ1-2,TGTGCCAGCAGTGATGCAGGGGACTATGGCTACACCTTC,CASSDAGDYGYTF
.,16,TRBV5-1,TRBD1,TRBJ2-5,TGCGCCAGCAGCTTGGAGGGGACAGGGGGCATGAAGACCCAGTACTTC,CASSLEGTGGMKTQYF
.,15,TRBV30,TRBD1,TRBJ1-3,TGTGCCTGGGCAGGGGGCTTGGGCTCTGGAAACACCATATATTTT,CAWAGGLGSGNTIYF
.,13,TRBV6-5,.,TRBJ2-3,TGTGCCAGCAGTATACAGGGCACAGATACGCAGTATTTT,CASSIQGTDTQYF
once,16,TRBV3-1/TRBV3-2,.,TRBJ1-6,TGTGCCAGCAGCCCACAAATACAGGTTTCTGGGTCACCCCTCCACTTT,CASSPQIQVSGSPLHF
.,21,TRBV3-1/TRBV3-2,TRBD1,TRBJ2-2,TGTGCCAGCAGCCAAGATCCAGGGGGTTTTCTGTTTAGAGGAAACACCGGGGAGCTGTTTTTT,CASSQDPGGFLFRGNTGELFF
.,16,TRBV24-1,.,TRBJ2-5,TGTGCCACCAGTGATGGGGGCCGGGGACCTGGGGAGACCCAGTACTTC,CATSDGGRGPGETQYF
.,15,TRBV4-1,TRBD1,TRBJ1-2,TGCGCCAGCAGCTTATTCCGGGACAGCAACTATGGCTACACCTTC,CASSLFRDSNYGYTF
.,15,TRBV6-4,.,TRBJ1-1,TGTGCCAGCAGTGACTCGGCAGGGCCGAACACTGAAGCTTTCTTT,CASSDSAGPNTEAFF
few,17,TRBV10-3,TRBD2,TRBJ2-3,TGTGCCATCAGTGAGACTAGCGGGCACACTAGCACAGATACGCAGTATTTT,CAISETSGHTSTDTQYF
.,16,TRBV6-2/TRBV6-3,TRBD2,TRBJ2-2,TGTGCCAGCAGCGGACTAGCGCTGACGAACACCGGGGAGCTGTTTTTT,CASSGLALTNTGELFF
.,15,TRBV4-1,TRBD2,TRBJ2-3,TGCGCCAGCAGCACCAGGACTAGCAGCACAGATACGCAGTATTTT,CASSTRTSSTDTQYF
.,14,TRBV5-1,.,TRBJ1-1,TGCGCCAGCAGCTCACGGACGGCAGGGGCTGAAGCTTTCTTT,CASSSRTAGAEAFF
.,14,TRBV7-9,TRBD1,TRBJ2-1,TGTGCCAGCAGTCACCGAGACAGGGAATCTTTGGAGTTCTTC,CASSHRDRESLEFF
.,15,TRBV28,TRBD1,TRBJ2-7,TGTGCCAGCAGCAAGCTCTCCGGGACAGCCCAAGGACAGTACTTC,CASSKLSGTAQGQYF
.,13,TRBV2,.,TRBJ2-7,TGTGCCAGCGCCCGGGTCGGCTCCTACGAGCAGTACTTC,CASARVGSYEQYF
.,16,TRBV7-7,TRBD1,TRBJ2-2,TGTGCTAGCAGCAACCGGACAGGGGCGGGGTCCGGGGAGCTGTTTTTT,CASSNRTGAGSGELFF
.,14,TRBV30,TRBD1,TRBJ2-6,TGTGCCACGGGACAGTTCTCTGGGGCCAACGTCCTGACTTTC,CATGQFSGANVLTF
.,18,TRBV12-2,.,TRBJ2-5,TGTGCAAGTCGCTTAGCGCGGAGACCGGGACAGGGCAAAGAGACCCAGTACTTC,CASRLARRPGQGKETQYF
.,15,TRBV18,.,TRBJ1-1,TGTGCCAGCTCCCCCCGGGCAGGGTGGGACACTGAAGCTTTCTTT,CASSPRAGWDTEAFF
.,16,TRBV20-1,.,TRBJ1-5,TGCAGTGCTAGTTTGGTTTGGACAAATACCAATCAGCCCCAGCATTTT,CSASLVWTNTNQPQHF
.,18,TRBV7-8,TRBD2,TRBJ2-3,TGTGCCAGCAGCCCACGATGGGCTAGCGGGAGGGGGACAGATACGCAGTATTTT,CASSPRWASGRGTDTQYF
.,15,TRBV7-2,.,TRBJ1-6,TGTGCCAGCAGCTTAGGTAGAGGCCCGACGTCACCCCTCCACTTT,CASSLGRGPTSPLHF
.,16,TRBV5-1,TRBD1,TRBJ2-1,TGCGCCAGCAGCCCGAGCAGGGGGAGCCCCTACAATGAGCAGTTCTTC,CASSPSRGSPYNEQFF
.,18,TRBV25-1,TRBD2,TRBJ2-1,TGTGCCAGCAGTCCAGCCTTGGCGGGAGGGCCAAGATACAATGAGCAGTTCTTC,CASSPALAGGPRYNEQFF
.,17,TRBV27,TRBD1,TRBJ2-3,TGTGCCAGCAGTAGGTTGGGACAGATAATATCCACAGATACGCAGTATTTT,CASSRLGQIISTDTQYF
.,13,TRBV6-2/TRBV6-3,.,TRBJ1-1,TGTGCCAGCAGCCGTTTAGAGGGCACTGAAGCTTTCTTT,CASSRLEGTEAFF
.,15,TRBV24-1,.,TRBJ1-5,TGTGCCACCAGTGACCCCGGCGGGGGCAATCAGCCCCAGCATTTT,CATSDPGGGNQPQHF
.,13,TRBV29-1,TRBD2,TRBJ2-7,TGCAGCGTCCGGGGAGGGACGTCCTACGAGCAGTACTTC,CSVRGGTSYEQYF
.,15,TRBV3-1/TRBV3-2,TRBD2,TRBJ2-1,TGTGCCAGCAGCCGGGGACTAGCGGGGTACAATGAGCAGTTCTTC,CASSRGLAGYNEQFF
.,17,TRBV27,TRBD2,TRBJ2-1,TGTGCCAGCAGTTTATCCACGACTAGCAGAACCTACAATGAGCAGTTCTTC,CASSLSTTSRTYNEQFF
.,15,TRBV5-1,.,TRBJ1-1,TGCGCCAGCAGCCGAACAACAGGGTGGGGGACTGAAGCTTTCTTT,CASSRTTGWGTEAFF
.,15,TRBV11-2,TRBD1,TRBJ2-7,TGTGCCAGCAGCTTAGTCGGACAGGGGTCCTACGAGCAGTACTTC,CASSLVGQGSYEQYF
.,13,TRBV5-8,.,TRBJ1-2,TGTGCCAGCAGGCGGACAGCAGACTATGGCTACACCTTC,CASRRTADYGYTF
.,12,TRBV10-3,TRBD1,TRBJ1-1,TGTGCCACCGGACAGGGGGGGGATGAAGCTTTCTTT,CATGQGGDEAFF
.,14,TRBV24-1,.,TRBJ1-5,TGTGCCACCAGTGAGGGGCAGGAGCGACAGCCCCAGCATTTT,CATSEGQERQPQHF
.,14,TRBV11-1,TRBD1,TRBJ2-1,TGTGCCAGCAGCTTAGGGGGACAGGGGCATGAGCAGTTCTTC,CASSLGGQGHEQFF
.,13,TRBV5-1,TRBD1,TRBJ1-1,TGCGCCAGCAGCCCGGGACAGGACACTGAAGCTTTCTTT,CASSPGQDTEAFF